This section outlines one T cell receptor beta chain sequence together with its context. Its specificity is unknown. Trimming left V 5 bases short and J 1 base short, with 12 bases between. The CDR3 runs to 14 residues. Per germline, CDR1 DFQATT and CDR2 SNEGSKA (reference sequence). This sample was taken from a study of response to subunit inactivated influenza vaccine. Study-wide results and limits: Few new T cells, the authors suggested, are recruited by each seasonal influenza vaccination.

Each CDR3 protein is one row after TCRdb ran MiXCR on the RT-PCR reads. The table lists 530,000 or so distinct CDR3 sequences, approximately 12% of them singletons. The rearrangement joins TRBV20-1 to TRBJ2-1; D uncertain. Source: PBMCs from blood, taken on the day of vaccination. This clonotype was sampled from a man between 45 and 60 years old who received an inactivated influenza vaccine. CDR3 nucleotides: TGCAGTGCTCCCCACCCGTTGTCCTACAATGAGCAGTTCTTC. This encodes CSAPHPLSYNEQFF.